This entry concerns a single TCR beta chain. This sample is part of a study of T cells in tuberculosis. Study context: T cells were selected with CD1B tetramers loaded with glucose monomycolate.

Germline lookup yields CDR1 SGHTA and CDR2 FQGTGA. This CDR3 comprises 16 residues. Unmatched junction bases numbered 6, after V lost 0 bases and J lost 2 bases. The repertoire was sequenced with immunoSEQ multiplex PCR; TCRdb's copy has only in-frame clones and lacks some. The sample includes tens of thousands of clones, 80% to 90% of them seen just once. The rearrangement links TRBV7-3 to TRBJ1-1; 7 bases match TRBD1. The sequence derives from a donor between 10 and 35 years old with latent tuberculosis or without tuberculosis infection. Specimen: PBMCs. The DNA of the CDR3 is TGTGCCAGCAGCTTAACGGGGGGACAGTCCAACACTGAAGCTTTCTTT. Translated: CASSLTGGQSNTEAFF.